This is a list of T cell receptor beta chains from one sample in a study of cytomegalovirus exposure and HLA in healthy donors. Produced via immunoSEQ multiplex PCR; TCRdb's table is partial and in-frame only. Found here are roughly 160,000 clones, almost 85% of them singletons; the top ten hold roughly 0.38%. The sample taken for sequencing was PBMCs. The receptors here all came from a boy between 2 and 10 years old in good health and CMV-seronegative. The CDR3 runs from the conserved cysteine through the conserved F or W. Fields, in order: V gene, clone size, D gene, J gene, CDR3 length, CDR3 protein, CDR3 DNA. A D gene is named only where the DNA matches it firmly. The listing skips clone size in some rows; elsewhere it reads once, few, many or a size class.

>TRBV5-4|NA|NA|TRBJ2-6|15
CASSFPYSGANVLTF
TGTGCCAGCAGCTTTCCTTACTCTGGGGCCAACGTCCTGACTTTC
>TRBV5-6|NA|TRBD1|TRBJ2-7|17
CASSFFLQGANFYEQYF
TGTGCCAGCAGCTTTTTCTTACAGGGGGCGAACTTCTACGAGCAGTACTTC
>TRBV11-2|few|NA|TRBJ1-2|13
CASSSGNDRGYTF
TGTGCCAGCAGCTCAGGAAACGATAGGGGCTACACCTTC
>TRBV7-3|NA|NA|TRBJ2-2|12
CASSLPDGELFF
TGTGCCAGCAGCCTACCCGACGGGGAGCTGTTTTTT
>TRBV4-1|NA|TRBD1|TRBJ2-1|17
CASSQASGTDSYNEQFF
TGCGCCAGCAGCCAAGCCTCCGGGACAGATTCCTACAATGAGCAGTTCTTC
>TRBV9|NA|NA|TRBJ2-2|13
CASRQGGAGELFF
TGTGCCAGCCGGCAGGGGGGTGCCGGGGAGCTGTTTTTT
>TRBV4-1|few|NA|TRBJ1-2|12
CASSPGSAGYTF
TGCGCCAGCAGCCCCGGGTCTGCTGGCTACACCTTC
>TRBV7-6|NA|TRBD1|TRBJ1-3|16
CASSLGQFDSGNTIYF
TGTGCCAGCAGCTTGGGACAGTTCGACTCTGGAAACACCATATATTTT
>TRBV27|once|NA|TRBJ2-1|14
CASTPGGTYNEQFF
TGTGCCAGCACCCCTGGCGGAACCTACAATGAGCAGTTCTTC
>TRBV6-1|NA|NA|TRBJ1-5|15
CASSESRGAAQPQHF
TGTGCCAGCAGTGAAAGTCGGGGAGCAGCTCAGCCCCAGCATTTT
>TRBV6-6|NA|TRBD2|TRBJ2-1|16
CASSAELAGGPNEQFF
TGTGCCAGCAGCGCAGAACTAGCGGGAGGGCCAAATGAGCAGTTCTTC
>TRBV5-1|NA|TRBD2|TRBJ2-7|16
CASSSGGTALWGEQYF
TGCGCCAGCAGCTCGGGGGGAACAGCCCTCTGGGGCGAGCAGTACTTC
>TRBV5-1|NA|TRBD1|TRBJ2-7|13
CASSQTGAYEQYF
TGCGCCAGCAGCCAGACAGGGGCCTACGAGCAGTACTTC
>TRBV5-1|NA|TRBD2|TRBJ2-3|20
CASSSYGRGRTSGILDTQYF
TGCGCCAGCAGCTCTTACGGGAGAGGACGGACTAGCGGTATTTTAGATACGCAGTATTTT
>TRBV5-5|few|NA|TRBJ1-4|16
CASSLGPLTPYEKLFF
TGTGCCAGCAGCTTGGGGCCACTAACACCTTATGAAAAACTGTTTTTT
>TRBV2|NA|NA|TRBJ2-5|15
CASSEGRGVQETQYF
TGTGCCAGCAGTGAAGGCAGGGGAGTTCAAGAGACCCAGTACTTC
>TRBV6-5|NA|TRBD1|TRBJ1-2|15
CASSRDRGRNYGYTF
TGTGCCAGCAGCCGTGACAGGGGGAGGAACTATGGCTACACCTTC
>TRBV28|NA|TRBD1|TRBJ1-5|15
CASSSDREGNQPQHF
TGTGCCAGCAGTTCCGACAGGGAGGGCAATCAGCCCCAGCATTTT
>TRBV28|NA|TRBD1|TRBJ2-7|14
CASSPRDRGNEQYF
TGTGCCAGCAGCCCCCGGGACAGGGGGAACGAGCAGTACTTC
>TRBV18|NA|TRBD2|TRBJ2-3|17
CASSREGPARGTDTQYF
TGTGCCAGCTCACGGGAGGGCCCCGCGAGGGGCACAGATACGCAGTATTTT
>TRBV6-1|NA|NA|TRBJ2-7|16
CASSEALPDNSYEQYF
TGTGCCAGCAGTGAAGCGCTTCCGGACAATTCCTACGAGCAGTACTTC
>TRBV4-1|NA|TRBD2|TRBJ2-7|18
CASSLANRGLAGAYEQYF
TGCGCCAGCAGCTTAGCAAACCGAGGACTAGCGGGAGCCTACGAGCAGTACTTC
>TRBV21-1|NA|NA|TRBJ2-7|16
CASSALGSQSSYEQYF
TGTGCCAGCAGCGCCCTGGGGAGCCAGAGCTCCTACGAGCAGTACTTC
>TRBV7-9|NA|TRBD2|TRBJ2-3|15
CASPLGLAVSDTQYF
TGTGCCAGCCCCCTCGGACTAGCGGTATCAGATACGCAGTATTTT
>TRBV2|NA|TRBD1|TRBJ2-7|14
CATNLRDRSYEQYF
TGTGCCACCAATTTGCGGGACAGGTCCTACGAGCAGTACTTC
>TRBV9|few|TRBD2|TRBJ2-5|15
CASSVGLAGVETQYF
TGTGCCAGCAGCGTAGGTCTAGCGGGAGTAGAGACCCAGTACTTC
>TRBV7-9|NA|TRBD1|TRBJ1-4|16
CASSLGQGTTNEKLFF
TGTGCCAGCAGCCTGGGACAGGGTACAACTAATGAAAAACTGTTTTTT
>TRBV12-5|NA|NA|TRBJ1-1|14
CASGLGQMNTEAFF
TGTGCTAGTGGTTTGGGACAGATGAACACTGAAGCTTTCTTT
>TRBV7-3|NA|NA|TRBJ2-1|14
CASSRQVGYNEQFF
TGTGCCAGCAGTCGACAGGTGGGGTACAATGAGCAGTTCTTC
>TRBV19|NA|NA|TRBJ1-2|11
CASTSGSGYTF
TGTGCCAGTACTTCAGGGTCCGGCTACACCTTC
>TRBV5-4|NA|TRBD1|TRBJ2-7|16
CASSAGKQGRRGEQYF
TGTGCCAGCAGCGCTGGAAAACAGGGGAGAAGGGGCGAGCAGTACTTC
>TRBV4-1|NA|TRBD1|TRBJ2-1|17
CASSEDRVVVSYNEQFF
TGCGCCAGCAGCGAAGACAGGGTGGTAGTCTCCTACAATGAGCAGTTCTTC
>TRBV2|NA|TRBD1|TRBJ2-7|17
CASSLLFGGTGTYEQYF
TGTGCCAGCAGTCTATTATTCGGCGGGACAGGGACTTACGAGCAGTACTTC
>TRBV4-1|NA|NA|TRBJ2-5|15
CASSPGVAYQETQYF
TGCGCCAGCAGCCCGGGGGTGGCGTACCAAGAGACCCAGTACTTC
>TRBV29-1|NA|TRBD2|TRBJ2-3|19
CSVVGGRGSGSGIADTQYF
TGCAGCGTTGTGGGGGGCAGGGGTTCGGGTAGCGGGATCGCAGATACGCAGTATTTT
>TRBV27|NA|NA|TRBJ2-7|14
CASSSHSRPYEQYF
TGTGCCAGCAGTTCACACTCTAGACCTTACGAGCAGTACTTC